This TCR beta chain emerged from a study of Ad26.COV2.S vaccination and SARS-CoV-2 variants. The data were produced by immunoSEQ multiplex PCR, yet TCRdb's version contains in-frame clones alone and is incomplete. Among around 340,000 clones listed, approximately 86% were seen once. The CDR3 loop spans 14 amino acids. V lost 0 bases to trimming and J lost 4 bases, with 7 bases between them. CDR1 is SGHNT, CDR2 YENEEA, per germline. As for treatment: around 19 received Ad26.COV2.S at low or high dose, single or two shots; several received placebo; per-sample allocation not given. The samples were gathered on day 63 after the first injection of vaccine or placebo.

Sequencing used peripheral blood, obtained in a trial of Ad26.COV2.S vaccine versus placebo. The rearrangement uses TRBV11-3 and TRBJ2-1, with a tentative D call TRBD2 (5 bases). The source is a person between 18 and 60 years old who received the Ad26.COV2.S COVID-19 vaccine or a placebo. The CDR3 region has the DNA TGTGCCAGCAGCTTAGATTGGACTTACAATGAGCAGTTCTTC. Residues: CASSLDWTYNEQFF.